Sequencing of this TCR beta chain was carried out in a study of blood T cell repertoires in COVID-19 (dated by TCRdb to 2020 to 2022). Context from the whole study: Samples covering the acute and convalescent phases of COVID-19 were provided by collaborators in the United States, Italy and Spain. The repertoires were released in a freely available public database meant as a resource for research on the immune response to SARS-CoV-2. Where HLA class I and class II types were available, the types were taken from metadata supplied by the sample provider, not from assay-based typing. Samples came from the ongoing ImmuneRACE study (first 160 participants) plus 1,254 subjects from 6 global collaborators. The prospective study material was composed of cDNA or gDNA derived from T cells, B-cell-depleted T cells, or PBMCs. The dataset comprised deeply sampled blood TCRbeta repertoires from subjects exposed to, actively infected with, or recovered from COVID-19. A de-identified subject ID, COVID-19 status, age in years and sex were almost always included in the sample metadata.

What the work shows at the level of the full study, not this receptor alone: The quantity of clinical and demographic metadata differed by source and by participant and was supplied without curation.

Sequences LNHNV (CDR1) and YYDKDF (CDR2) are obtained from the germline V gene (reference sequence). Measured from the cysteine to the phenylalanine, the CDR3 is 12 residues long. Just CDR3 DNA is preserved here, 36 bases in frame from base 1. Trimming takes 1 base from V and 7 bases from J, and the germline ends sit 4 bases apart. Collaborating institutions collected whole blood in K2EDTA tubes following their own protocols. For TCRbeta analysis, collaborators shipped samples in one of three forms: frozen whole blood, isolated PBMCs, or DNA extracted from either of those sample types. The immunoSEQ Assay, a bias-controlled multiplex PCR, was used to amplify TCRbeta CDR3 regions from genomic DNA. As for how the authors treated the data: The number of nucleated cells in each sample was estimated from the amplification of reference gene primers within the assay. Sequence reads were collapsed and filtered to measure the absolute abundance of every unique TCRbeta CDR3 rearrangement. For each sample, productive Simpson clonality was calculated as the square root of Simpson's diversity index over productive rearrangements. Sourced from immuneACCESS, this table was stored by TCRdb with only in-frame sequences that have V and J called. A share of the clones is absent; for the studies checked, an unresolved V gene accounts for under half, and the remainder has no known explanation. That table supplies the V and J calls and clone size; D and trimming were determined from the DNA. Counted in this sample were about 100,000 clones; 80% to 95% of them appeared once. About 3.9% of the sample is in the top ten clones.

Comment on this clone: No antigen is known for it. No base qualities exist here, and no much larger clone lies one base off it.

Recombination joined TRBV15 with TRBJ1-4, with the identity of the D gene unclear. The receptor was derived from a man aged 18 to 30 with acute or convalescent COVID-19. The sequencing sample was made of peripheral blood. In nucleotides, the sequence is TGTGCCACCAGCAGAGCCAGTGAAAAACTGTTTTTT. This gives the protein CATSRASEKLFF.